The 2 T cell receptor beta chains listed next were all sequenced from one sample in a study of cytomegalovirus exposure and HLA in healthy donors. Primers: 60 Vbeta forward and 13 Jbeta reverse. Sequencing used immunoSEQ multiplex PCR; TCRdb keeps in-frame clones, though not all of them. Among 110,000 to 150,000 clones, approximately 72% were seen once, and the ten largest hold roughly 2.1%. Sequencing was performed on PBMCs. The origin of the receptors is a man aged 35 to 55 in good health and CMV-seronegative.

This clone was seen a single time. The CDR3 reads CASSPRSAAGVGDEQFF. In DNA, the CDR3 is TGTGCCAGCAGCCCACGCAGTGCTGCGGGGGTAGGCGATGAGCAGTTCTTC. This chain links TRBV7-9 with TRBJ2-1; TRBD2 aligns across 7 bases. After removal of 5 bases from V and 8 bases from J, the junction contained 18 bases not matched to a gene. Looked up from germline, CDR1 is SEHNR and CDR2 is FQNEAQ (reference sequence). The CDR3 is 17 amino acids.

The chain is built from TRBV6-5 and TRBJ1-5; 8 nucleotides align to TRBD1. V dropped 5 bases and J dropped 0; count of bases not matched to a gene: 3. The CDR3 spans 15 residues. From germline, CDR1 is MNHEY and CDR2 SVGAGI. Here the CDR3 reads CASSGQGLSNQPQHF. For the CDR3, the DNA is TGTGCCAGCAGTGGACAGGGCCTTAGCAATCAGCCCCAGCATTTT.